The 22 T cell receptor beta chains below all came from one sample that was sequenced in a study of graft-versus-host responses after intestinal transplantation (TCRdb year 2021). What this sample's time point label stands for: cells obtained before transplantation from donor or recipient. Library preparation employed the immunoSEQ multiplex PCR assay. Drawn from immuneACCESS, this table holds only the in-frame rearrangements with V and J called that TCRdb kept. Clones are partly lost; checked studies trace under half to an unresolved V gene and leave the rest unexplained. Recorded for this sample are 130,000 or so clones; 80% to 95% of them occurred a single time. The ten largest clones add up to roughly 0.2% of the sample. No antigen has been assigned to these receptors. The starting material was unstimulated CD4+ T cells sorted from spleen or lymph node cells, obtained before intestinal transplant. These TCRs come from a human donor who received an intestinal transplant.

The V and J genes are TRBV11-3 and TRBJ2-5; 9 positions agree with TRBD2. The CDR3 is 15 amino acids. V was clipped by 3 bases and J by 0 bases; unmatched bases: 2. Germline CDR1 reads SGHNT; CDR2 reads YENEEA. The CDR3 here is CASSFGTSNQETQYF. Here the CDR3 DNA reads TGTGCCAGCAGCTTTGGGACTAGCAACCAAGAGACCCAGTACTTC.

The J gene is TRBJ1-3, the V gene TRBV19, with D unclear. This CDR3 is 13 amino acids long. CDR1 and CDR2 (germline): LNHDA, SQIVND (reference sequence). With 10 bases removed from V and 4 bases from J, the gap between germline ends came to 14 bases. The DNA for the CDR3 is TGTGCCACCGTTGGGGTTTCCGGAAACACCATATATTTT. Translation gives CATVGVSGNTIYF.

This chain uses TRBV9 with TRBJ2-3; 10 bases fit TRBD1. This CDR3 is 15 amino acids long. After removal of 3 bases from V and 4 bases from J, the junction contained 5 bases not matched to a gene. CDR1 SGDLS and CDR2 YYNGEE come from the germline V gene. DNA for the CDR3: TGTGCCAGCAGCGGGGGCGGGACAGGGGCAGATACGCAGTATTTT. Amino acids: CASSGGGTGADTQYF.

This clone was recorded once. The V and J genes are TRBV10-3 and TRBJ2-3; 10 bases are a match to TRBD2. Germline values: CDR1 ENHRY, CDR2 SYGVKD. V shed 2 bases, J shed 5 bases, and the junction held 13 bases outside the gene matches. The CDR3 is made up of 18 amino acids. The CDR3 reads CAISELVASGSRGDTQYF. The CDR3 bases are TGTGCCATCAGTGAGCTTGTGGCTAGCGGGAGTAGGGGAGATACGCAGTATTTT.

J is TRBJ1-6 and V is TRBV27; 10 nucleotides line up with TRBD1. Germline V gives CDR1 MNHEY, CDR2 SMNVEV (reference sequence). This CDR3 region has 18 residues. Losses at the gene ends were 5 bases for V and 6 bases for J; bases not matched to a gene: 13. Here the CDR3 DNA reads TGTGCCAGCAGTCTAAGACAGGGGGCCGTTTTCGGTAATTCACCCCTCCACTTT. It translates to CASSLRQGAVFGNSPLHF.

This chain uses TRBV6-5 with TRBJ1-5; 8 bases are shared with TRBD1. The CDR3 covers 14 residues. Unmatched junction bases numbered 7, after V lost 6 bases and J lost 6 bases. Germline V gene lookup returns CDR1 MNHEY and CDR2 SVGAGI. This CDR3 reads CASSMTTGVQPQHF. The CDR3 coding sequence is TGTGCCAGCAGCATGACGACAGGGGTTCAGCCCCAGCATTTT.

The chain joins TRBV7-8 to TRBJ2-7, with 10 bases lining up with TRBD2. Germline CDR1 reads SGHVS; CDR2 reads FQNEAQ. Losses at the gene ends were 2 bases for V and 2 bases for J; bases not matched to a gene: 3. The CDR3 is made up of 15 amino acids. CDR3 loop: CASSLNSGGAYEQYF. The CDR3 coding sequence is TGTGCCAGCAGCTTAAACAGCGGGGGGGCCTACGAGCAGTACTTC.

Here the CDR3 DNA reads TGTGCCTGGAGTCGGCCCAATGAGCAGTTCTTC. This sequence encodes CAWSRPNEQFF. The rearrangement joins TRBV30 to TRBJ2-1; D unresolved. Germline V gene lookup returns CDR1 GTSNPN and CDR2 SVGIG (reference sequence). The CDR3 extends over 11 amino acids. Trimming cost V 2 bases and J 6 bases, with 5 bases left between them.

The chain is built from TRBV28 and TRBJ1-2; D gene uncertain. This CDR3 comprises 10 residues. In germline, CDR1 is MDHEN, CDR2 SYDVKM. V shed 7 bases and J shed 8 bases, with 8 bases lying between them. The CDR3 nucleotides are TGTGCCAGCAAAACCCAAGGCTACACCTTC. It translates to CASKTQGYTF.

V and J are TRBV28 and TRBJ2-7; 9 bases line up with TRBD1. J lost 1 base, V lost 9 bases, and 4 bases had no gene match. CDR3 size: 13 residues. Germline assignment: CDR1 MDHEN and CDR2 SYDVKM. CDR3 in amino acids: CASLGQGSYEQYF. DNA of the CDR3: TGTGCCAGTTTGGGACAGGGATCCTACGAGCAGTACTTC.

The chain combines TRBV18 with TRBJ2-5, with TRBD2 matching 9 bases. The CDR3 spans 14 residues. The germline CDR1 and CDR2 sequences are KGHSH and LQKENI. J lost 4 bases, V lost 5 bases, and 5 bases had no gene match. DNA for the CDR3: TGTGCCAGCTCAAGTTTTAGCGGGAGAGAGACCCAGTACTTC. Protein sequence: CASSSFSGRETQYF.

The chain recombines TRBV28 with TRBJ1-3; the D gene is possibly TRBD1 (5 bases). The CDR3 covers 15 residues. Germline V CDR1 and CDR2: MDHEN, SYDVKM. The V and J ends lost 3 bases and 4 bases respectively, with 13 bases between them. The DNA of the CDR3 is TGTGCCAGCAGTTTGTTTGGGGCACTAGGAAACACCATATATTTT. Protein product: CASSLFGALGNTIYF.

This chain joins TRBV6-6 and TRBJ1-1; no firm D call. The CDR3 is 13 residues long. V was trimmed by 7 bases and J by 1 base, leaving 10 bases between them. Per the germline V gene, CDR1 is MNHNY and CDR2 is SVGAGI (reference sequence). CDR3 amino acids: CASMGEPNTEAFF. Here the CDR3 DNA reads TGTGCCAGCATGGGAGAGCCGAACACTGAAGCTTTCTTT.

This clone was detected a few times. V usage is TRBV12-5 and J usage is TRBJ2-7; 10 positions match TRBD1. Trimming at V came to 8 bases and at J to 6 bases, leaving 13 bases not matched to a gene. The CDR3 is 15 residues long. Germline CDR1 reads LGHNT; CDR2 reads FRNRAP. The CDR3 region has the DNA TGTGCTAGTTCACCCTCCGGGACAGGGGTGGGCGAGCAGTACTTC. Its protein is CASSPSGTGVGEQYF.

CDR3 in amino acids: CASSSWARGNTEAFF. DNA for the CDR3: TGTGCCAGCAGCTCCTGGGCCCGGGGGAACACTGAAGCTTTCTTT. V usage is TRBV7-9 and J usage is TRBJ1-1, with D unclear. V was cut by 4 bases and J by 1 base, with 13 bases left in between. Germline CDR1 reads SEHNR; CDR2 reads FQNEAQ (reference sequence). The length of the CDR3 is 15 residues.

The chain employs TRBV30 and TRBJ1-5; D gene unclear. The length of the CDR3 is 13 residues. Germline V lookup: CDR1 GTSNPN, CDR2 SVGIG (reference sequence). V lost 0 bases, J lost 4 bases, and 7 bases lay in between. The CDR3 sequence is CAWSVRENQPQHF. The DNA for the CDR3 is TGTGCCTGGAGTGTGCGAGAGAATCAGCCCCAGCATTTT.

This clone was seen once. V usage is TRBV4-1 and J usage is TRBJ2-1; maybe TRBD2 (6 bases). Trimming cost V 0 bases and J 3 bases, with 12 bases left between them. The CDR3 runs to 16 residues. Germline CDR1 reads MGHRA; CDR2 reads YSYEKL. This CDR3 is CASSQEGRGGYNEQFF. In DNA, the CDR3 is TGCGCCAGCAGCCAAGAAGGGCGGGGTGGCTACAATGAGCAGTTCTTC.

The CDR3 DNA reads as TGTGCCTGGAGTGTAAGCCTAGTGTCGGATACGCAGTATTTT. Translating gives CAWSVSLVSDTQYF. The chain couples TRBV30 to TRBJ2-3, with no clear D. Germline lookup yields CDR1 GTSNPN and CDR2 SVGIG (reference sequence). The CDR3 contains 14 residues. V gave up 0 bases and J gave up 6 bases, with 13 bases separating them.

The chain carries TRBV10-3 and TRBJ2-5, with 9 bases matching TRBD1. The DNA matches TRBJ2-7 better at its end, which makes the J call doubtful. The germline gives CDR1 ENHRY, CDR2 SYGVKD. This CDR3 spans 14 amino acids. CDR3 in amino acids: CAISGDREAYEQYF. The CDR3 coding sequence is TGTGCCATCAGTGGGGACAGGGAGGCCTACGAGCAGTACTTC.

This chain uses TRBV6-5 with TRBJ2-7, with 12 positions matching TRBD2. J was trimmed by 2 bases and V by 5 bases; bases with no gene match: 4. Germline CDR1 and CDR2: MNHEY and SVGAGI. The CDR3 has 15 residues. CDR3 in DNA: TGTGCCAGCAGTCCACGGACTAGCGGGACCTACGAGCAGTACTTC. It specifies CASSPRTSGTYEQYF.

This chain connects TRBV4-1 to TRBJ2-7; TRBD2 agrees at 8 bases. The CDR3 has 15 amino acids. The J segment lost 6 bases and the V segment lost 1 base, leaving 8 bases of the junction unmatched. Looked up from germline, CDR1 is MGHRA and CDR2 is YSYEKL. CDR3 DNA: TGCGCCAGCAGCCAAGCTCCGGGACTAGAAAGCGAGCAGTACTTC. Encoded protein: CASSQAPGLESEQYF.

The gene calls are TRBV12-5 and TRBJ2-7, with D perhaps being TRBD1 or TRBD2 (5 bases each). Per germline, CDR1 LGHNT and CDR2 FRNRAP. Trimming left V 0 bases short and J 0 bases short, with 9 bases between. This CDR3 region has 15 residues. This chain's CDR3 is CASGLVAGSSYEQYF. The CDR3 DNA reads as TGTGCTAGTGGTTTGGTGGCAGGGAGCTCCTACGAGCAGTACTTC.